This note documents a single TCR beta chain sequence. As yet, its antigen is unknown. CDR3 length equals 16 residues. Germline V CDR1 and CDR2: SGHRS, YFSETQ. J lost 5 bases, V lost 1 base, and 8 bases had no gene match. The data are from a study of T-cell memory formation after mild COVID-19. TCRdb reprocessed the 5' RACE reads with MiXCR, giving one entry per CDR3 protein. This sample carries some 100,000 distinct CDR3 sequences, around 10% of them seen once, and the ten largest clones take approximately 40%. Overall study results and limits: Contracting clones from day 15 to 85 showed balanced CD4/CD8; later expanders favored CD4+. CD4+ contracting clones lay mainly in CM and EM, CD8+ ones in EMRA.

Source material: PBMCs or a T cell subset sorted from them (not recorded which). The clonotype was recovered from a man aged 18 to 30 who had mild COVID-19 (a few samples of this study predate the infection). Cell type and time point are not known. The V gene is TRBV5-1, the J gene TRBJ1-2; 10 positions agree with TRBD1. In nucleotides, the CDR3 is TGCGCCAGCAGCTTGCCCGACAGGGGGCTCCGATATGGCTACACCTTC. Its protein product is CASSLPDRGLRYGYTF.